The 28 T cell receptor beta chains below come from one sample, sequenced in a study of T cell responses to AZD1222 COVID-19 vaccine. Produced via immunoSEQ multiplex PCR; TCRdb's table is partial and in-frame only. Of fewer than 200,000 clones in the sample, around 90% were seen once. This sample comprised peripheral blood, obtained on day 0 of AZD1222 vaccination. All receptors come from an adult in good health.

The CDR3 spells CASSLHRTGATNTGELFF. As DNA, the CDR3 is TGTGCCAGCAGCTTACACAGGACAGGGGCCACGAACACCGGGGAGCTGTTTTTT. The V call is TRBV11-3, the J call TRBJ2-2, with TRBD1 matching over 9 bases. Germline-derived CDR1 and CDR2 are SGHNT and YENEEA. CDR3 length: 18 amino acids. Losses at the gene ends were 2 bases for V and 0 bases for J; bases not matched to a gene: 7. The whole variable domain, filled in from reference TRBV11-3 and TRBJ2-2, reads EAGVVQSPRYKIIEKKQPVAFWCNPISGHNTLYWYLQNLGQGPELLIRYENEEAVDDSQLPKDRFSAERLKGVDSTLKIQPAELGDSAVYLCASSLHRTGATNTGELFFGEGSRLTVL.

The V gene is TRBV4-1, the J gene TRBJ1-2; a possible D gene is TRBD1 (5 bases). Trimming stripped 0 bases from V and 1 base from J, with 15 bases between. The CDR3 runs 17 residues. The V gene's germline CDR1 is MGHRA and CDR2 YSYEKL. CDR3 residues: CASSQENPGPGNYGYTF. In DNA, the CDR3 is TGCGCCAGCAGCCAAGAAAATCCGGGACCGGGTAACTATGGCTACACCTTC.

The chain has TRBV7-8 and TRBJ1-5; D might be TRBD1 (5 bases). The CDR3 runs 16 residues. Germline CDR1 and CDR2: SGHVS and FQNEAQ. Trimming left V 4 bases short and J 6 bases short, with 19 bases between. CDR3 amino acids: CASSSLGSGGVQPQHF. CDR3 bases: TGTGCCAGCAGCTCCCTGGGCTCCGGGGGGGTTCAGCCCCAGCATTTT.

The V and J genes are TRBV19 and TRBJ2-4; D possibly corresponds to TRBD1 (5 bases). CDR3 size: 15 residues. Deletions cut 4 bases from V and 2 bases from J, with 12 bases between. Germline CDR1 LNHDA, CDR2 SQIVND (reference sequence). The CDR3 DNA reads as TGTGCCAGTAGTAAGTTGGGGCCGACCAAAAACATTCAGTACTTC. Protein: CASSKLGPTKNIQYF. The full variable domain, with the rest looked up from reference TRBV19 and TRBJ2-4, is DGGITQSPKYLFRKEGQNVTLSCEQNLNHDAMYWYRQDPGQGLRLIYYSQIVNDFQKGDIAEGYSVSREKKESFPLTVTSAQKNPTAFYLCASSKLGPTKNIQYFGAGTRLSVL.

This rearrangement joins TRBV28 to TRBJ2-3, with 7 bases that match TRBD1. CDR1 is MDHEN and CDR2 is SYDVKM in the germline V gene. The CDR3 has 15 residues. Trimming took 5 bases from V and 3 from J; bases not matched to a gene: 8. The CDR3 bases are TGTGCCAGCAGTCGACCCGACAGGGCTACAGATACGCAGTATTTT. Amino acids: CASSRPDRATDTQYF.

The chain is built from TRBV7-8 and TRBJ1-1; D might be TRBD1 (6 bases). V was pared by 0 bases and J by 0 bases, with 11 bases between. Germline V gene lookup returns CDR1 SGHVS and CDR2 FQNEAQ. The CDR3 spans 16 residues. CDR3 DNA sequence: TGTGCCAGCAGCTTAGCGTCCGGACAGCTGAACACTGAAGCTTTCTTT. Protein: CASSLASGQLNTEAFF.

V gene TRBV19 combines with J gene TRBJ1-4, with a possible D match to TRBD1 (6 bases). This CDR3 is 14 amino acids long. Between the trimmed V and J ends, which lost 9 bases and 2 bases, there was a span of 13 bases. Germline values: CDR1 LNHDA, CDR2 SQIVND (reference sequence). Here the CDR3 DNA reads TGTGCCAGCAGGGGATTGGCCACTAATGAAAAACTGTTTTTT. It encodes CASRGLATNEKLFF.

The V call is TRBV6-1, the J call TRBJ1-6, with a weak D call TRBD1 (5 bases). This CDR3 has 18 residues. The germline V gene has CDR1 MNHNS and CDR2 SASEGT. Trimming shortened V by 3 bases and J by 6 bases, and 21 bases separated the two germline ends. DNA for the CDR3: TGTGCCAGCAGTGACCAACCTCCGGGACGGAGGTTTAATTCACCCCTCCACTTT. Translation: CASSDQPPGRRFNSPLHF.

This chain uses TRBV5-1 with TRBJ1-3; D unresolved. Germline CDR1 is SGHRS and CDR2 is YFSETQ. This CDR3 contains 14 residues. V shed 5 bases and J shed 0 bases, with 9 bases lying between them. Here the CDR3 reads CASRDTDSGNTIYF. CDR3 bases: TGCGCCAGCAGAGACACAGACTCTGGAAACACCATATATTTT. The whole variable domain, remainder taken from reference TRBV5-1 and TRBJ1-3, is KAGVTQTPRYLIKTRGQQVTLSCSPISGHRSVSWYQQTPGQGLQFLFEYFSETQRNKGNFPGRFSGRQFSNSRSEMNVSTLELGDSALYLCASRDTDSGNTIYFGEGSWLTVV.

The gene calls are TRBV19 and TRBJ1-5, with 10 bases lining up with TRBD1. CDR1 and CDR2 (germline): LNHDA, SQIVND (reference sequence). The ends lost 5 bases at V and 6 bases at J; junction bases unmatched: 7. CDR3 size: 15 residues. The CDR3 loop reads CASSYSGTGVQPQHF. Here the CDR3 DNA reads TGTGCCAGTAGTTACTCCGGGACAGGGGTTCAGCCCCAGCATTTT.

This sequence joins TRBV9 and TRBJ1-4; D is uncertain. V lost 2 bases, J lost 2 bases, and 16 bases lay in between. The CDR3 totals 17 residues. Germline loops: CDR1 SGDLS, CDR2 YYNGEE. The CDR3 spells CASSVDEGRFTNEKLFF. For the CDR3, the DNA is TGTGCCAGCAGCGTTGACGAGGGAAGGTTTACTAATGAAAAACTGTTTTTT. Based on the CDR3 plus reference TRBV9 and TRBJ1-4, the full variable domain is DSGVTQTPKHLITATGQRVTLRCSPRSGDLSVYWYQQSLDQGLQFLIQYYNGEERAKGNILERFSAQQFPDLHSELNLSSLELGDSALYFCASSVDEGRFTNEKLFFGSGTQLSVL.

The chain employs TRBV30 and TRBJ1-6; weak D call: TRBD1 (5 bases). Germline loops: CDR1 GTSNPN, CDR2 SVGIG (reference sequence). The CDR3 contains 13 residues. V was shortened by 0 bases and J by 9 bases, with 9 bases between the two germline ends. CDR3 region: CAWSVEGASPLHF. The CDR3 DNA sequence: TGTGCCTGGAGTGTTGAAGGGGCTTCACCCCTCCACTTT.

CDR3 amino acids: CASSQGTGTTNEKLFF. DNA for the CDR3: TGTGCCAGCAGCCAGGGGACAGGGACAACTAATGAAAAACTGTTTTTT. V usage is TRBV7-9 and J usage is TRBJ1-4; TRBD1 matches at 9 bases. CDR1 is SEHNR, CDR2 FQNEAQ, per germline (reference sequence). With 5 bases clipped from V and 0 bases from J, the junction kept 4 bases outside the gene matches. This CDR3 has 16 residues.

The chain employs TRBV28 and TRBJ2-5; 8 bases match TRBD1. Germline loops: CDR1 MDHEN, CDR2 SYDVKM. V shed 5 bases, J shed 0 bases, and the junction held 5 bases outside the gene matches. The CDR3 consists of 15 residues. The CDR3 DNA is TGTGCCAGCAGTCTCCTGACAGGGGACCAAGAGACCCAGTACTTC. Its protein product is CASSLLTGDQETQYF.

Details on this clone: Other DNA variants within this sample encode the same CDR3. V usage is TRBV12-3 or TRBV12-4 and J usage is TRBJ2-3; D not certain. CDR3 size: 12 residues. V lost 2 bases and J lost 3, with 3 bases in between. This chain's CDR3 is CASSLSTDTQYF. The CDR3 DNA reads as TGTGCCAGCAGTTTATCTACAGATACGCAGTATTTT.

This chain uses TRBV30 with TRBJ2-7, with 8 nucleotides matching TRBD1. The ends lost 2 bases at V and 5 bases at J; junction bases unmatched: 8. Per the germline V gene, CDR1 is GTSNPN and CDR2 is SVGIG (reference sequence). The CDR3 is 14 residues long. This chain's CDR3 is CAWSRGQGIDEQYF. In DNA form, the CDR3 reads TGTGCCTGGAGTCGAGGACAGGGTATCGACGAGCAGTACTTC.

The chain has TRBV3-1 (or the pseudogene TRBV3-2) and TRBJ1-2; D perhaps matches TRBD1 (6 bases). This CDR3 has 16 residues. Germline assignment: CDR1 LGHDT and CDR2 YNNKEL (reference sequence). Trimming left V 1 base short and J 2 bases short, with 14 bases between. In DNA form, the CDR3 reads TGTGCCAGCAGCCAAGGTTTGTGGGGGGCGAACTATGGCTACACCTTC. Translated: CASSQGLWGANYGYTF.

The chain recombines TRBV9 with TRBJ2-1; 9 nucleotides align to TRBD2. The junction had 11 bases not matched to a gene; V was cut back by 4 bases and J by 0 bases. This CDR3 region has 18 residues. The germline CDR1 and CDR2 sequences are SGDLS and YYNGEE. CDR3 sequence (DNA): TGTGCCAGCAGCCCAGGTGAGCGTAGCGGGGGCTCCTACAATGAGCAGTTCTTC. It translates to CASSPGERSGGSYNEQFF.

V is TRBV29-1 and J is TRBJ1-2; 9 positions match TRBD1. J gave up 4 bases and V 4 bases, and 4 bases lay outside the gene matches. Per germline, CDR1 SQVTM and CDR2 ANQGSEA. The CDR3 loop spans 13 amino acids. The CDR3 DNA reads TGCAGCGTTGGGCAGGACAGGGGCTATGGCTACACCTTC. Protein sequence: CSVGQDRGYGYTF. Full variable domain (remainder filled in from reference TRBV29-1 and TRBJ1-2): SAVISQKPSRDICQRGTSLTIQCQVDSQVTMMFWYRQQPGQSLTLIATANQGSEATYESGFVIDKFPISRPNLTFSTLTVSNMSPEDSSIYLCSVGQDRGYGYTFGSGTRLTVV.

This rearrangement joins TRBV12-3 or TRBV12-4 to TRBJ2-7, with D unresolved. This CDR3 is built from 11 residues. V gave up 3 bases and J gave up 5 bases, with 5 bases separating them. The CDR3 nucleotides read TGTGCCAGCAGTTTCACCGACGAGCAGTACTTC. Its protein product is CASSFTDEQYF.

CDR3 in amino acids: CASSYSGLNYEQYF. In DNA form, the CDR3 reads TGTGCCAGCAGTTACTCAGGACTGAACTACGAGCAGTACTTC. This rearrangement joins TRBV6-5 to TRBJ2-7; a possible D gene is TRBD2 (5 bases). V lost 0 bases and J 3 bases, leaving 9 bases between the germline ends. The length of the CDR3 is 14 residues. Looked up from germline, CDR1 is MNHEY and CDR2 is SVGAGI.

This clone was seen just once. The chain couples TRBV5-1 to TRBJ1-3; TRBD1 might be the D (5 bases). Germline CDR1 SGHRS, CDR2 YFSETQ. This CDR3 region has 16 residues. V shed 1 base and J shed 0 bases, with 11 bases lying between them. The DNA of the CDR3 is TGCGCCAGCAGCTTGACGTCGGGACTCTCTGGAAACACCATATATTTT. This sequence encodes CASSLTSGLSGNTIYF.

The CDR3 nucleotides are TGTGCCAGCAGTTACCCGGGGGGCTCGCAGTTCTTC. Translation gives CASSYPGGSQFF. The chain has TRBV6-5 and TRBJ2-1; D possibly corresponds to TRBD2 (7 bases). Germline V gene data show CDR1 as MNHEY and CDR2 as SVGAGI. Trimming removed 2 bases from V and 12 bases from J, with 11 bases in between. The CDR3 extends over 12 amino acids.

V gene TRBV5-1 combines with J gene TRBJ1-5; a weak D match, TRBD1 (5 bases). This CDR3 has 15 residues. Trimming removed 4 bases at V and 3 bases at J, with 14 bases between. The germline CDR1 and CDR2 sequences are SGHRS and YFSETQ. The chain's CDR3 is CASSPQGLANQPQHF. CDR3 bases: TGCGCCAGCAGCCCGCAGGGCTTGGCCAATCAGCCCCAGCATTTT.

A single count supports this clone. The chain uses TRBV7-9 and TRBJ1-6; 8 bases line up with TRBD1. The CDR3 runs to 12 residues. Unmatched junction bases numbered 7, after V lost 4 bases and J lost 17 bases. Germline assignment: CDR1 SEHNR and CDR2 FQNEAQ (reference sequence). DNA of the CDR3: TGTGCCAGCAGCTCGGACAGGGTGTGGATCCACTTT. It is translated as CASSSDRVWIHF. The variable domain in full, with the rest retrieved from reference TRBV7-9 and TRBJ1-6, is DTGVSQNPRHKITKRGQNVTFRCDPISEHNRLYWYRQTLGQGPEFLTYFQNEAQLEKSRLLSDRFSAERPKGSFSTLEIQRTEQGDSAMYLCASSSDRVWIHFGNGTRLTVT.

This sequence joins TRBV3-1 (or the pseudogene TRBV3-2) and TRBJ2-7; the match to TRBD1 covers 8 bases. Per the germline V gene, CDR1 is LGHDT and CDR2 is YNNKEL (reference sequence). V shed 5 bases, J shed 3 bases, and the junction held 3 bases outside the gene matches. The CDR3 consists of 13 residues. For the CDR3, the DNA is TGTGCCAGCAGCAAGGACAGGGACTACGAGCAGTACTTC. Residues: CASSKDRDYEQYF.

The rearrangement joins TRBV9 to TRBJ2-2; D is undetermined. Trimming left V 0 bases short and J 3 bases short, with 9 bases between. This CDR3 spans 15 amino acids. CDR1 is SGDLS, CDR2 YYNGEE, per germline. In DNA, the CDR3 is TGTGCCAGCAGCGTAGTGGATACGTACACCGGGGAGCTGTTTTTT. It codes for CASSVVDTYTGELFF.

The chain combines TRBV5-1 with TRBJ1-2; no clear D gene. Germline CDR1 is SGHRS and CDR2 is YFSETQ. This CDR3 has 18 residues. The ends were cut back, 0 bases at V and 1 base at J, with 19 bases in the middle. The CDR3, as DNA: TGCGCCAGCAGCTTGGCGGGTGGGTACGGAACTATTAACTATGGCTACACCTTC. Translated: CASSLAGGYGTINYGYTF.